These 27 T cell receptor beta chains were all obtained from the same sample, sequenced in a study of blood T cells in healthy people across ages. A second PCR of 7 to 11 cycles used a sample-barcoded 5' primer and a J-beta primer mix. Using its own MiXCR run on the 5' RACE reads, TCRdb lists one record per CDR3 protein. The repertoire holds hundreds of thousands of distinct CDR3 sequences, with around 41% as singletons. The source material was blood. The receptors stem from a man aged 80 or over in good health.

In this sample, this clonotype turned up many times. This may be a read error: a much more frequent sequence differs by one nucleotide. The J gene is TRBJ1-2, the V gene TRBV5-5; 9 positions agree with TRBD1. V was clipped by 5 bases and J by 5 bases; unmatched bases: 7. The CDR3 extends over 14 amino acids. Germline V gene data show CDR1 as SGHKS and CDR2 as YYEKEE (reference sequence). The chain's CDR3 is CASSVTGGGYGYTF. CDR3 coding DNA: TGTGCCAGCAGTGTAACAGGGGGCGGGTATGGCTACACCTTC.

The gene calls are TRBV5-6 and TRBJ1-2; D is unresolved. CDR3 length: 16 amino acids. Germline V gives CDR1 SGHDT, CDR2 YYEEEE. V was trimmed by 0 bases and J by 7 bases, leaving 19 bases between them. For the CDR3, the DNA is TGTGCCAGCAGCTTGGAGCGCGGGAAAAGGGTTTTTGGCTACACCTTC. It encodes CASSLERGKRVFGYTF.

The chain combines TRBV6-5 with TRBJ2-1; 9 bases align to TRBD1. CDR1 MNHEY and CDR2 SVGAGI come from the germline V gene. The trim removed 6 bases at V and 7 bases at J, leaving 10 bases unmatched. The CDR3 is 15 residues long. CDR3 residues: CASSQDRGGKNEQFF. DNA for the CDR3: TGTGCCAGCAGCCAGGACAGGGGAGGGAAGAATGAGCAGTTCTTC.

There are a few counts of this clonotype. The CDR3 coding sequence is TGTGCCAGCAGCCAATGGACTAGCGGGAGTGAGACCCAGTACTTC. Translation: CASSQWTSGSETQYF. The chain is built from TRBV4-2 and TRBJ2-5; TRBD2 agrees at 13 bases. The CDR3 runs to 15 residues. Germline assignment: CDR1 LGHNA and CDR2 YNFKEQ. With V trimmed by 2 bases and J by 5 bases, 2 bases remained unmatched.

This clonotype appeared many times. This sequence joins TRBV7-8 and TRBJ1-1; no firm D call. There are 14 residues in the CDR3. The V end was cut by 0 bases, the J end by 8 bases, with 13 bases between. Germline CDR1 is SGHVS and CDR2 is FQNEAQ. CDR3 coding DNA: TGTGCCAGCAGCTTAGCCGGGGTTGGTCCAGAAGCTTTCTTT. Its protein is CASSLAGVGPEAFF.

V and J are TRBV11-2 and TRBJ2-4; 9 nucleotides match TRBD2. Near its end, the DNA agrees better with TRBJ2-5, so the J call may be wrong. Germline CDR1 and CDR2: SGHAT and FQNNGV. This CDR3 spans 15 amino acids. The CDR3 is CASSNGAGGIETQYF. CDR3 DNA: TGTGCCAGCAGTAACGGAGCGGGAGGAATAGAGACCCAGTACTTC.

This clonotype was seen more than once but under ten times. The chain has TRBV20-1 and TRBJ1-5; D is possibly TRBD1 (6 bases). Germline lookup yields CDR1 DFQATT and CDR2 SNEGSKA (reference sequence). CDR3 length: 17 amino acids. Trimming removed 3 bases at V and 0 bases at J, with 18 bases between. The CDR3 loop reads CSARRRTASNSNQPQHF. The CDR3 DNA reads as TGCAGTGCTAGGAGGAGGACAGCGTCGAATAGCAATCAGCCCCAGCATTTT.

This clonotype was detected only a few times. CDR3 nucleotide sequence: TGCGCCAGCAGCTTGGGGAGGGGGCTTGGCTCTGGGGCCAACGTCCTGACTTTC. The encoded protein is CASSLGRGLGSGANVLTF. J is TRBJ2-6 and V is TRBV5-1, with D perhaps TRBD1 (7 bases). The V and J ends lost 0 bases and 0 bases respectively, with 13 bases between them. This CDR3 is built from 18 residues. Per the germline V gene, CDR1 is SGHRS and CDR2 is YFSETQ.

The rearrangement uses TRBV19 and TRBJ2-1; 7 bases fit TRBD2. V lost 3 bases and J lost 5; bases outside the gene matches: 7. Germline CDR1 is LNHDA and CDR2 is SQIVND (reference sequence). This CDR3 has 15 amino acids. CDR3 sequence: CASSITTSVNNEQFF. CDR3 bases: TGTGCCAGTAGTATTACTACTAGCGTCAACAATGAGCAGTTCTTC. The full variable domain, with the rest looked up from reference TRBV19 and TRBJ2-1, is DGGITQSPKYLFRKEGQNVTLSCEQNLNHDAMYWYRQDPGQGLRLIYYSQIVNDFQKGDIAEGYSVSREKKESFPLTVTSAQKNPTAFYLCASSITTSVNNEQFFGPGTRLTVL.

The chain carries TRBV6-5 and TRBJ2-1; no reliable D call. V gave up 4 bases and J gave up 4 bases, with 11 bases separating them. Germline V gene lookup returns CDR1 MNHEY and CDR2 SVGAGI. The CDR3 is made up of 14 amino acids. In nucleotides, the CDR3 is TGTGCCAGCAGTTCTGCAACGTGGTACAATGAGCAGTTCTTC. Translating it yields CASSSATWYNEQFF.

This sequence joins TRBV28 and TRBJ2-1; 9 bases fit TRBD1. With V trimmed by 4 bases and J by 13 bases, 14 bases remained unmatched. The CDR3 covers 15 residues. Germline V CDR1 and CDR2: MDHEN, SYDVKM. CDR3 sequence: CASSSPGQGQETQFF. CDR3 nucleotides: TGTGCCAGCAGTTCACCGGGACAGGGCCAAGAGACCCAGTTCTTC.

This clonotype showed up just once. The chain couples TRBV28 to TRBJ2-7; 9 bases are a match to TRBD2. The CDR3 is 15 residues long. Germline V gene sequence: CDR1 MDHEN, CDR2 SYDVKM. V lost 6 bases to trimming and J lost 1 base; unmatched junction nucleotides: 7. CDR3 residues: CASRPHSGSSYEQYF. CDR3 DNA: TGTGCCAGCAGACCCCATAGCGGGAGTTCCTACGAGCAGTACTTC. The whole variable domain, remainder taken from reference TRBV28 and TRBJ2-7, is DVKVTQSSRYLVKRTGEKVFLECVQDMDHENMFWYRQDPGLGLRLIYFSYDVKMKEKGDIPEGYSVSREKKERFSLILESASTNQTSMYLCASRPHSGSSYEQYFGPGTRLTVT.

The chain combines TRBV5-1 with TRBJ2-3; the D gene is possibly TRBD1 (5 bases). Germline loops: CDR1 SGHRS, CDR2 YFSETQ. The V and J ends lost 0 bases and 8 bases respectively, with 19 bases between them. The CDR3 runs 16 residues. The CDR3, as DNA: TGCGCCAGCAGCTTGGCAGACAGTAGGAGCACGGGTACGCAGTATTTT. Translating it yields CASSLADSRSTGTQYF. The variable domain in full, completed from reference TRBV5-1 and TRBJ2-3, reads KAGVTQTPRYLIKTRGQQVTLSCSPISGHRSVSWYQQTPGQGLQFLFEYFSETQRNKGNFPGRFSGRQFSNSRSEMNVSTLELGDSALYLCASSLADSRSTGTQYFGPGTRLTVL.

The V and J genes are TRBV7-9 and TRBJ2-7, with 11 positions matching TRBD2. Germline lookup yields CDR1 SEHNR and CDR2 FQNEAQ (reference sequence). The CDR3 loop spans 14 amino acids. V trimming: 5 bases; J trimming: 4 bases; junction bases outside the gene matches: 4. The CDR3: CASSLRTSGYEQYF. Here the CDR3 DNA reads TGTGCCAGCAGCCTCCGGACTAGCGGGTACGAGCAGTACTTC.

This clonotype was counted a few times. The chain combines TRBV7-2 with TRBJ1-2, with 7 bases matching TRBD1. The V gene's germline CDR1 is SGHTA and CDR2 FQGNSA. The CDR3 totals 16 residues. Trimming at V came to 2 bases and at J to 0 bases, leaving 6 bases not matched to a gene. The CDR3 DNA reads TGTGCCAGCAGCTTAATGACAGGGAGTACTAACTATGGCTACACCTTC. Its translation: CASSLMTGSTNYGYTF.

The V call is TRBV20-1, the J call TRBJ2-7; 9 bases are shared with TRBD2. This CDR3 region has 16 residues. Trimming at V came to 5 bases and at J to 3 bases, leaving 14 bases not matched to a gene. Germline V gene data show CDR1 as DFQATT and CDR2 as SNEGSKA (reference sequence). CDR3 DNA: TGCAGTGCTCCCAAGTCGGCGGGAGGGGTAGGCTACGAGCAGTACTTC. Translating gives CSAPKSAGGVGYEQYF.

This rearrangement joins TRBV7-3 to TRBJ2-7; D might be TRBD2 (5 bases). The germline V gene encodes CDR1 SGHTA and CDR2 FQGTGA. This CDR3 is 16 amino acids long. V shed 0 bases and J shed 4 bases, with 16 bases lying between them. CDR3: CASSLTGVAPGYEQYF. CDR3 DNA sequence: TGTGCCAGCAGCTTAACCGGAGTAGCCCCGGGATACGAGCAGTACTTC.

The chain is built from TRBV12-3 or TRBV12-4 and TRBJ2-1; TRBD2 aligns across 11 bases. The CDR3 has 16 residues. With V trimmed by 3 bases and J by 6 bases, 7 bases remained unmatched. The CDR3 is CASSLETSGTINEQFF. The DNA for the CDR3 is TGTGCCAGCAGTTTGGAGACTAGCGGGACTATCAATGAGCAGTTCTTC.

This sequence joins TRBV6-5 and TRBJ2-5; 7 positions agree with TRBD2. Germline-derived CDR1 and CDR2 are MNHEY and SVGAGI. Losses at the gene ends were 6 bases for V and 11 bases for J; bases not matched to a gene: 21. The length of the CDR3 is 16 residues. The CDR3 protein is CASSRPGLEERIEQYF. The DNA of the CDR3 is TGTGCCAGCAGCCGACCAGGACTAGAGGAGCGGATTGAGCAGTACTTC.

The chain's CDR3 is CASSAGRGGQPQHF. CDR3 bases: TGCGCCAGCTCCGCTGGCAGGGGCGGGCAGCCCCAGCATTTT. The genes are TRBV5-1 and TRBJ1-5; a weak D match, TRBD1 (6 bases). The CDR3 covers 14 residues. Trimming stripped 7 bases from V and 7 bases from J, with 18 bases between. Germline V gene sequence: CDR1 SGHRS, CDR2 YFSETQ. Based on the CDR3 plus reference TRBV5-1 and TRBJ1-5, the full variable domain is KAGVTQTPRYLIKTRGQQVTLSCSPISGHRSVSWYQQTPGQGLQFLFEYFSETQRNKGNFPGRFSGRQFSNSRSEMNVSTLELGDSALYLCASSAGRGGQPQHFGDGTRLSIL.

CDR3 in DNA: TGTGCCAGCAGACCAAGGACTAGCGGCTACAATGAGCAGTTCTTC. Amino acid sequence: CASRPRTSGYNEQFF. J is TRBJ2-1 and V is TRBV12-3 or TRBV12-4, with 10 nucleotides matching TRBD2. The J segment lost 3 bases and the V segment lost 6 bases, leaving 5 bases of the junction unmatched. The CDR3 covers 15 residues.

The rearrangement uses TRBV29-1 and TRBJ1-1; D remains unclear. The V gene's germline CDR1 is SQVTM and CDR2 ANQGSEA. The CDR3 extends over 10 amino acids. Trimming cost V 8 bases and J 3 bases, with 7 bases left between them. The CDR3 nucleotides read TGCAGCACATCGGACACTGAAGCTTTCTTT. Translated, it gives CSTSDTEAFF.

The CDR3 DNA sequence: TGTGCCAGCAGCAAAGGAGTACAGATAAACATTCAGTACTTC. The encoded protein is CASSKGVQINIQYF. V is TRBV21-1 and J is TRBJ2-4. TRBV21-1 is classified as a pseudogene. The CDR3 extends over 14 amino acids.

This clonotype was counted a few times. The chain combines TRBV6-2 or TRBV6-3 with TRBJ2-7, with 7 bases that match TRBD2. The J segment lost 6 bases and the V segment lost 4 bases, leaving 9 bases of the junction unmatched. CDR3 length: 14 amino acids. Germline assignment: CDR1 MNHEY and CDR2 SVGEGT. CDR3 bases: TGTGCCAGCAGTTTATCAGGGACTACCGTCGAGCAGTACTTC. It yields the protein CASSLSGTTVEQYF.

V is TRBV6-2 or TRBV6-3 and J is TRBJ2-7; TRBD2 matches 8 bases. V lost 0 bases and J lost 0; bases outside the gene matches: 7. Per germline, CDR1 MNHEY and CDR2 SVGEGT. This CDR3 has 17 residues. The CDR3 nucleotides are TGTGCCAGCAGTTACTCACCTTTAGCGGGGAGCTCCTACGAGCAGTACTTC. Translated, it gives CASSYSPLAGSSYEQYF.

To note about this clonotype: Possible read error: a much larger clone is one base away. This sequence joins TRBV29-1 and TRBJ2-7, with 13 bases aligning to TRBD2. Germline assignment: CDR1 SQVTM and CDR2 ANQGSEA. The CDR3 contains 15 residues. CDR3 in DNA: TGCGGCGTTGATTTAGGGACTAGCGGGGCATACGAGCAGTACTTC. It translates to CGVDLGTSGAYEQYF.

V and J are TRBV28 and TRBJ1-4; 10 nucleotides line up with TRBD1. Losses at the gene ends were 6 bases for V and 8 bases for J; bases not matched to a gene: 12. The CDR3 length is 16 residues. CDR1 and CDR2 from the germline V gene are MDHEN and SYDVKM. In DNA form, the CDR3 reads TGTGCCAGCAGACACCTCAGACAGGGGGCATTCGAAAAACTGTTTTTT. Protein: CASRHLRQGAFEKLFF.